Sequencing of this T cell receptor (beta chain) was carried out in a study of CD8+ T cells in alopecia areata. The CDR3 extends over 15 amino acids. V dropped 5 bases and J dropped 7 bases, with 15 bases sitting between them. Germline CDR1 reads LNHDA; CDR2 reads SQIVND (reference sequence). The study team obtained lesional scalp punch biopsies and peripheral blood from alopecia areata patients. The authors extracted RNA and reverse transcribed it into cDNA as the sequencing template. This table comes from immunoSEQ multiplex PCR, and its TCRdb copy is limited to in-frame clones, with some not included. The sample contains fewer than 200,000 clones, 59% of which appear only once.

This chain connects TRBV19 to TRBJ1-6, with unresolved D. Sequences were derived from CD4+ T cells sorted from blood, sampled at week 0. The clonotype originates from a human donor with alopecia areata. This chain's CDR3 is CASSSDRAQNSPLHF. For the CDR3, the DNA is TGTGCCAGTAGTTCCGACCGGGCCCAAAATTCACCCCTCCACTTT. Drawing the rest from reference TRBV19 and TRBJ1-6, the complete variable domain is DGGITQSPKYLFRKEGQNVTLSCEQNLNHDAMYWYRQDPGQGLRLIYYSQIVNDFQKGDIAEGYSVSREKKESFPLTVTSAQKNPTAFYLCASSSDRAQNSPLHFGNGTRLTVT.